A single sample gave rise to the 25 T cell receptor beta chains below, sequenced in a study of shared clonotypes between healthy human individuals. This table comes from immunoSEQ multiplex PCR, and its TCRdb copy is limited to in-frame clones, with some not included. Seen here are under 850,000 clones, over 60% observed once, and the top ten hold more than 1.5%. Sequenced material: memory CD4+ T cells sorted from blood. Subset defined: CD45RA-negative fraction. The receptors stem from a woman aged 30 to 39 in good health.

CDR3 bases: TGTGCCAGCAGCTTAGGGCCGCAGGGGTACAACGAGCAGTACTTC. Translated: CASSLGPQGYNEQYF. The chain employs TRBV11-3 and TRBJ2-7, with D perhaps TRBD1 (6 bases). This CDR3 has 15 residues. Per the germline V gene, CDR1 is SGHNT and CDR2 is YENEEA. Trimming removed 1 base at V and 5 bases at J, with 15 bases between.

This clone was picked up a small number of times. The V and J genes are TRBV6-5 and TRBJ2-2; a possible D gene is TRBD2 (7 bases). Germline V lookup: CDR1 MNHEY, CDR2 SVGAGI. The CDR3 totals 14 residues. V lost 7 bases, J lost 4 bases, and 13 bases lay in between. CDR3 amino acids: CASTPGGFTGELFF. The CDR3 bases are TGTGCCAGCACTCCGGGGGGCTTCACCGGGGAGCTGTTTTTT.

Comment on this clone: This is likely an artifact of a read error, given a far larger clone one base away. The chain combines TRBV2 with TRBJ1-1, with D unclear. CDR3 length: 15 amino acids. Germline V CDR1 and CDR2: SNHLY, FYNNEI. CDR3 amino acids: CASSNRRPENTKAFF. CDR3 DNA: TGTGCCAGCAGTAACCGAAGACCTGAGAACACTAAAGCTTTCTTT.

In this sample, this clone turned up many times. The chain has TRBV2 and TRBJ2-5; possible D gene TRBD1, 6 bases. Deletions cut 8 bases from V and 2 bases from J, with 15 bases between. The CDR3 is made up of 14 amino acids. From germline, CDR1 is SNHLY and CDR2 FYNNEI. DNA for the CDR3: TGTGCCAGCGGAGAGTTTCAGGGGCAAGAGACCCAGTACTTC. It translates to CASGEFQGQETQYF.

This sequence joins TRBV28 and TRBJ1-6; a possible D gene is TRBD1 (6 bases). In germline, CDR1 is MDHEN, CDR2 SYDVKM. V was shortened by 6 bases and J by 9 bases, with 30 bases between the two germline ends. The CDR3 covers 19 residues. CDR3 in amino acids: CASSTETGIEPGIGSPLHF. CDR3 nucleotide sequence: TGTGCCAGCAGCACAGAAACAGGGATTGAGCCTGGGATAGGTTCACCCCTCCACTTT.

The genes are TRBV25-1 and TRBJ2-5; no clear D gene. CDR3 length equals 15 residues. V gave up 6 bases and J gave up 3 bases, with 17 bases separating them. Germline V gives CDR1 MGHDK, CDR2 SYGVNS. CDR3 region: CASSPQTGPKETQYF. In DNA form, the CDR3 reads TGTGCCAGCAGCCCCCAGACCGGGCCTAAAGAGACCCAGTACTTC.

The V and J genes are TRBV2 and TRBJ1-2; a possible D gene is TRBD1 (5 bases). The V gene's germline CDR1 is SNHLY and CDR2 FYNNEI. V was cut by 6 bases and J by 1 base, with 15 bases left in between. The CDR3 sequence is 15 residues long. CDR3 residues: CASRIGAQDNYGYTF. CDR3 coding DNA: TGTGCCAGCAGAATTGGGGCGCAGGATAACTATGGCTACACCTTC.

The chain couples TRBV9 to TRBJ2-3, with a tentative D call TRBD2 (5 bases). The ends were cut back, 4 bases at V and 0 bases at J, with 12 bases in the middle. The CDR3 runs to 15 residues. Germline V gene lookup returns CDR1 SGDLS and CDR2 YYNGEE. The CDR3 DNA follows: TGTGCCAGCAGCCGTGCGGGCGGGAGCACAGATACGCAGTATTTT. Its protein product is CASSRAGGSTDTQYF.

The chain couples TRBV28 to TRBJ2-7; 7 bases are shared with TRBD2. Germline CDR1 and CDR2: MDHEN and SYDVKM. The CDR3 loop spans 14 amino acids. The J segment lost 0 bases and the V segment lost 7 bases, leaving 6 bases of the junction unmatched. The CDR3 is CASIPSGISYEQYF. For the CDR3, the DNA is TGTGCCAGCATTCCCAGCGGGATCTCCTACGAGCAGTACTTC.

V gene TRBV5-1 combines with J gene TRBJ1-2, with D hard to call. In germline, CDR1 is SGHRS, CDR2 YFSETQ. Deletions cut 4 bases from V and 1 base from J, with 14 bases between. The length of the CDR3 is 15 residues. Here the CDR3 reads CASSDHPGDNYGYTF. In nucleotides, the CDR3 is TGCGCCAGCAGCGACCACCCAGGCGATAACTATGGCTACACCTTC.

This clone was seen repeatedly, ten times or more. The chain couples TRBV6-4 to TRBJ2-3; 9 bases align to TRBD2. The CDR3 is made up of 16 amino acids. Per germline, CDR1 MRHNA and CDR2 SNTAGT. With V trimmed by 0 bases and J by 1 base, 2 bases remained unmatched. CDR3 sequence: CASSDSGGGGTDTQYF. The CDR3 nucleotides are TGTGCCAGCAGTGACTCGGGCGGGGGGGGCACAGATACGCAGTATTTT.

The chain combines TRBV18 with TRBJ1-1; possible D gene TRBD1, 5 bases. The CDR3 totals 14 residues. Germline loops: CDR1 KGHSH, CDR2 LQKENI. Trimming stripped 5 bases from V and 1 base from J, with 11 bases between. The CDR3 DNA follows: TGTGCCAGCTCATCGGACACGGGGAACACTGAAGCTTTCTTT. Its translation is CASSSDTGNTEAFF.

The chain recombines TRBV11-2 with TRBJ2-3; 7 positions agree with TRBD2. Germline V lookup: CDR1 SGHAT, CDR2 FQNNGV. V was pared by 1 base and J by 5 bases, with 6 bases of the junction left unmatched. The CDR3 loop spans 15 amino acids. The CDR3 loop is CASSLAGGVVDTQYF. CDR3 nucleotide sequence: TGTGCCAGCAGCTTAGCGGGAGGTGTGGTAGATACGCAGTATTTT.

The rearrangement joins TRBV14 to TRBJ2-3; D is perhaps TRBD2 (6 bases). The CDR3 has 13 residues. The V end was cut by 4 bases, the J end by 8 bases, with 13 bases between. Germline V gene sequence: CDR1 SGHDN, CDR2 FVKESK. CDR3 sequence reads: CASSLAEGGTQYF. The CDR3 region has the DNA TGTGCCAGCAGCCTAGCGGAGGGAGGTACGCAGTATTTT.

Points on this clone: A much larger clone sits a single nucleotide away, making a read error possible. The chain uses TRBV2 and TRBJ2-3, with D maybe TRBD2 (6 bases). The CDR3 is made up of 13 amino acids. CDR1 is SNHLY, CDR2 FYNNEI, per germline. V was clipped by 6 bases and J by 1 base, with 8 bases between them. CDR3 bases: TGTGCCAGCAGGGCTAGCGGCACAGATACGCAGTATTTT. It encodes CASRASGTDTQYF.

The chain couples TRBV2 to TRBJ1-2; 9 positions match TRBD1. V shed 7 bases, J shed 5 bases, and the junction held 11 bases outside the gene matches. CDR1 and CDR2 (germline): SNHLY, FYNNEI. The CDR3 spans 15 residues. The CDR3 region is CASNDLTGTGYGYTF. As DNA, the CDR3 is TGTGCCAGCAATGACCTGACCGGGACAGGGTATGGCTACACCTTC.

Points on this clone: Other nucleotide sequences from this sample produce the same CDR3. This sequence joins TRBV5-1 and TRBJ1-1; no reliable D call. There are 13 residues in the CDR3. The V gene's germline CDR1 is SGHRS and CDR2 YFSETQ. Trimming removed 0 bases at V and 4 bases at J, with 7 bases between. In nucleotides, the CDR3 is TGCGCCAGCAGCTTGGGGCAGGTCACTGAAGCTTTCTTT. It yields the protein CASSLGQVTEAFF.

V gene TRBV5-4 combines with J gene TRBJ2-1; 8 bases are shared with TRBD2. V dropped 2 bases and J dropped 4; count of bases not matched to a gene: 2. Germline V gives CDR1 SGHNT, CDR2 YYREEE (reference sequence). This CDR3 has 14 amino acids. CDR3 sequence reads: CASSFSGKYNEQFF. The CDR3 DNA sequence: TGTGCCAGCAGCTTTAGCGGGAAATACAATGAGCAGTTCTTC.

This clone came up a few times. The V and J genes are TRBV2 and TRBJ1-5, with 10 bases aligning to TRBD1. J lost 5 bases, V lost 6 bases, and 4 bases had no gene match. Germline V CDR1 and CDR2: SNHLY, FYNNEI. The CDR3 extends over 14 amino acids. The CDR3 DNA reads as TGTGCCAGCAGCTTGGACAGGGGGGATCAGCCCCAGCATTTT. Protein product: CASSLDRGDQPQHF.

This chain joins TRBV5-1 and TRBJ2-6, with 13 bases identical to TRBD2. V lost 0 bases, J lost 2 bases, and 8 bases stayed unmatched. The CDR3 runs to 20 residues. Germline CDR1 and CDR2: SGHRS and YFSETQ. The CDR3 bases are TGCGCCAGCAGCTTGGGGACTAGCGGGAGAACATACACTGGGGCCAACGTCCTGACTTTC. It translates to CASSLGTSGRTYTGANVLTF.

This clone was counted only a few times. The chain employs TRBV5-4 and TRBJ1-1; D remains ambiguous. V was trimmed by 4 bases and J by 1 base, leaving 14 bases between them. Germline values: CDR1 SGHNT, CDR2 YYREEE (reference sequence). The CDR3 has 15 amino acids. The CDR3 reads CASSAIVRGNTEAFF. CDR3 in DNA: TGTGCCAGCAGCGCCATAGTTCGTGGGAACACTGAAGCTTTCTTT.

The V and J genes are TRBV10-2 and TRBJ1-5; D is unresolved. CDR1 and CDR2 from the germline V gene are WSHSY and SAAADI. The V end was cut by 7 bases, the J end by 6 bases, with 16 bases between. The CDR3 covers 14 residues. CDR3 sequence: CASTQAGTSQPQHF. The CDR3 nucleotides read TGCGCCAGCACACAAGCGGGTACGAGTCAGCCCCAGCATTTT.

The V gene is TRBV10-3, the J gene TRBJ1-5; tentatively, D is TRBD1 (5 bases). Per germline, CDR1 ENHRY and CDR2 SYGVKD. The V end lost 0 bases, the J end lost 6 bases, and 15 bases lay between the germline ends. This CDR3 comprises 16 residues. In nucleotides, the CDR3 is TGTGCCATCAGTGAGTCGTTGGGGGAAGGAGCTCAGCCCCAGCATTTT. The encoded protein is CAISESLGEGAQPQHF.

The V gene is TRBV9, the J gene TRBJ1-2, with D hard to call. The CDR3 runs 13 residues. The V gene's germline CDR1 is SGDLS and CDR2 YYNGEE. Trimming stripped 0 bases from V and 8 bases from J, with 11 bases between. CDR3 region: CASSVGPAGGYTF. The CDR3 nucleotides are TGTGCCAGCAGCGTAGGGCCAGCCGGGGGCTACACCTTC.

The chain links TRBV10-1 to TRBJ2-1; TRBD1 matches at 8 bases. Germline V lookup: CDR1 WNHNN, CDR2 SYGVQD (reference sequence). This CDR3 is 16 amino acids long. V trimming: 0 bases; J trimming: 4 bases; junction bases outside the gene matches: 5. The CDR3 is CASSESLTGDYNEQFF. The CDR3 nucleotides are TGCGCCAGCAGTGAGTCTCTGACAGGGGATTACAATGAGCAGTTCTTC.